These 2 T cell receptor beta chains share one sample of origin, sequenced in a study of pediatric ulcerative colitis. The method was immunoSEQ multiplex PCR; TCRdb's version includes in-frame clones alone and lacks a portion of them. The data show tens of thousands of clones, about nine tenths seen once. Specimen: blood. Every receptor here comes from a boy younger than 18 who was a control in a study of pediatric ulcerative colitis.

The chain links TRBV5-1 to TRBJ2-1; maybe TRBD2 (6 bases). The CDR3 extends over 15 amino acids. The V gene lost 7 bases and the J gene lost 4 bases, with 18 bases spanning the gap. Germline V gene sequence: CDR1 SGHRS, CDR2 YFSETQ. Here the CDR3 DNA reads TGCGCCAGCGTACTAGCCCCCGGGGGATACAATGAGCAGTTCTTC. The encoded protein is CASVLAPGGYNEQFF.

The CDR3 here is CATNPTGTGGDEQYF. The CDR3 DNA is TGTGCCACCAATCCGACCGGGACAGGGGGGGACGAGCAGTACTTC. The rearrangement uses TRBV6-1 and TRBJ2-7; 11 nucleotides line up with TRBD1. CDR1 MNHNS and CDR2 SASEGT come from the germline V gene. V was pared by 10 bases and J by 5 bases, with 13 bases of the junction left unmatched. The CDR3 is 15 amino acids.